These 7 T cell receptor beta chains were all obtained from the same sample, sequenced in a study of cytomegalovirus exposure and HLA in healthy donors. Vbeta (60) and Jbeta (13) primers were used in the PCR. Repertoires were generated with immunoSEQ multiplex PCR, while TCRdb's copy carries only in-frame clones and drops some. This table holds fewer than 200,000 clones, around 80% found once. The sample comprised PBMCs. Receptors were obtained from a male donor in good health and CMV-seronegative.

This clone appeared once. The chain recombines TRBV29-1 with TRBJ1-2; D not certain. Trimming removed 4 bases from V and 1 base from J, with 7 bases in between. The length of the CDR3 is 12 residues. Per the germline V gene, CDR1 is SQVTM and CDR2 is ANQGSEA. CDR3 sequence (DNA): TGCAGCGTTGGATCTAATAACTATGGCTACACCTTC. Translated, it gives CSVGSNNYGYTF.

This chain links TRBV11-2 with TRBJ2-2; 13 bases align to TRBD2. CDR3 length equals 17 residues. Per germline, CDR1 SGHAT and CDR2 FQNNGV. V lost 7 bases to trimming and J lost 7 bases; unmatched junction nucleotides: 12. The CDR3 region has the DNA TGTGCCAGCACCTCCCCGACTAGCGGGAGGAATGACGGGGAGCTGTTTTTT. Translation gives CASTSPTSGRNDGELFF.

This clone was seen just once. V is TRBV28 and J is TRBJ2-7; 10 bases fit TRBD1. This CDR3 spans 16 amino acids. Trimming at V came to 6 bases and at J to 5 bases, leaving 13 bases not matched to a gene. CDR1 MDHEN and CDR2 SYDVKM come from the germline V gene. The DNA for the CDR3 is TGTGCCAGCAGCCAAATTACCGGGACAGGGGTAAACGAGCAGTACTTC. Amino acid sequence: CASSQITGTGVNEQYF.

This clone was observed a few times. This chain connects TRBV5-1 to TRBJ2-7; the match to TRBD2 covers 8 bases. Germline V gene sequence: CDR1 SGHRS, CDR2 YFSETQ. With V trimmed by 2 bases and J by 7 bases, 11 bases remained unmatched. There are 15 residues in the CDR3. CDR3 loop: CASSFILAGTEEQYF. The CDR3 nucleotides are TGCGCCAGCAGCTTTATTCTAGCGGGTACCGAAGAGCAGTACTTC.

CDR3 nucleotide sequence: TGTGCCAGCAGGGAGGGGACAGGGGTTTACTATGGCTACACCTTC. This gives the protein CASREGTGVYYGYTF. The gene calls are TRBV5-4 and TRBJ1-2; 10 bases match TRBD1. This CDR3 contains 15 residues. The V gene end was trimmed by 5 bases and the J gene end by 3 bases; junction bases not matched to a gene: 7. CDR1 and CDR2 (germline): SGHNT, YYREEE (reference sequence).

This rearrangement joins TRBV5-1 to TRBJ2-1, with 8 bases lining up with TRBD2. This CDR3 contains 19 residues. CDR1 and CDR2 from the germline V gene are SGHRS and YFSETQ. V shed 0 bases and J 0 bases; nucleotides not matched to a gene: 11. The CDR3 nucleotides read TGCGCCAGCAGCTTGGGGCCAGCGGGGGCCATGAGCTCCTACAATGAGCAGTTCTTC. Protein sequence: CASSLGPAGAMSSYNEQFF.

The chain uses TRBV29-1 and TRBJ1-2; TRBD1 matches 7 bases. Germline V gene lookup returns CDR1 SQVTM and CDR2 ANQGSEA. Trimming at V came to 5 bases and at J to 5 bases, leaving 8 bases not matched to a gene. The length of the CDR3 is 13 residues. The CDR3 sequence: CSVLRTGEYGYTF. In nucleotides, the CDR3 is TGCAGCGTTCTACGGACAGGTGAATATGGCTACACCTTC.